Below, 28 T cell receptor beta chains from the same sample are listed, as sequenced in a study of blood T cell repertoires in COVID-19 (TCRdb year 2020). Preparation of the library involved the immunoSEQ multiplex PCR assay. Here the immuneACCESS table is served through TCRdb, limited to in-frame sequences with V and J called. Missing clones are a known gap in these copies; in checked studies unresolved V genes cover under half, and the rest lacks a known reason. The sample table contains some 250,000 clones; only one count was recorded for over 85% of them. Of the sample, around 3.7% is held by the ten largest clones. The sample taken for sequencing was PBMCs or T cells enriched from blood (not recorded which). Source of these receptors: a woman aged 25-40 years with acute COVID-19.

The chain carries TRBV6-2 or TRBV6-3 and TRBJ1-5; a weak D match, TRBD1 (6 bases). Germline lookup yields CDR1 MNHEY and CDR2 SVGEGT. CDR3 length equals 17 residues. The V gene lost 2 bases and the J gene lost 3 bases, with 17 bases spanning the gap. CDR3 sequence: CASSYPPGQFSNQPQHF. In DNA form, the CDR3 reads TGTGCCAGCAGTTACCCCCCCGGACAGTTTTCCAATCAGCCCCAGCATTTT.

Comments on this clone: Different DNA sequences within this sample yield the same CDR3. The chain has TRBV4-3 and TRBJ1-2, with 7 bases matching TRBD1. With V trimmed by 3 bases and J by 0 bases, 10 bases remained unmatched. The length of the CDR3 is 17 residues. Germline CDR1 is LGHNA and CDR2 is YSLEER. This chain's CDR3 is CASSQKEVRGANYGYTF. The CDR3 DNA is TGCGCCAGCAGCCAGAAGGAGGTCAGGGGGGCTAACTATGGCTACACCTTC.

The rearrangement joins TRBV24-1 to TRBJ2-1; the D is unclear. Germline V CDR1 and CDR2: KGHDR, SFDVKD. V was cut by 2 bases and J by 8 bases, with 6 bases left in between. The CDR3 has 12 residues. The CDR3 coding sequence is TGTGCCACCAGTGATTCACTGGATGAGCAGTTCTTC. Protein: CATSDSLDEQFF.

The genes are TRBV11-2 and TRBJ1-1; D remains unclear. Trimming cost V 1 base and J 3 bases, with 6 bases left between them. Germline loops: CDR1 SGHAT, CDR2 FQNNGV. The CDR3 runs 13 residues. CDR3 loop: CASSLAGYTEAFF. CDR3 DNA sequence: TGTGCCAGCAGCTTAGCGGGGTACACTGAAGCTTTCTTT.

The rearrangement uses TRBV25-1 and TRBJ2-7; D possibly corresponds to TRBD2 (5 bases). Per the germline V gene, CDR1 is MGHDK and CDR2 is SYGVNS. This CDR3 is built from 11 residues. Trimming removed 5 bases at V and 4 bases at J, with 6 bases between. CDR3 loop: CASSTGYEQYF. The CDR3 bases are TGTGCCAGCAGTACGGGGTACGAGCAGTACTTC.

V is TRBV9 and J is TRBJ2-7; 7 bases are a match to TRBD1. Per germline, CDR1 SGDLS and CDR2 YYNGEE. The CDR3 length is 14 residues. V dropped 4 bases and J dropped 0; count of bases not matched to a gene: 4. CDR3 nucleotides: TGTGCCAGCAGCTCCGGGACAGTCTCCTACGAGCAGTACTTC. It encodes CASSSGTVSYEQYF.

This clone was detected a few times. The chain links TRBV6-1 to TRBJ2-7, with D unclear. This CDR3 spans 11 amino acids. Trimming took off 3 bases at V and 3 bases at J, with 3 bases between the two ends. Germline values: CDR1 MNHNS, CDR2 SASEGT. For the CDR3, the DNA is TGTGCCAGCAGTGATATCTACGAGCAGTACTTC. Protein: CASSDIYEQYF.

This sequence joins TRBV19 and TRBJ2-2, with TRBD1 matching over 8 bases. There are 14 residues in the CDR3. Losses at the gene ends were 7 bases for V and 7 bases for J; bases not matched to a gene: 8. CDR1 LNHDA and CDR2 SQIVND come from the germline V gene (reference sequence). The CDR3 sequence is CASTRQGAGGELFF. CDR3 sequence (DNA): TGTGCCAGTACCCGGCAGGGGGCTGGCGGGGAGCTGTTTTTT.

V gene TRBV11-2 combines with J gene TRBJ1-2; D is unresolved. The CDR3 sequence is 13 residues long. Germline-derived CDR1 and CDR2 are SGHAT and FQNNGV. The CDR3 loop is CASTLQPPYGYTF. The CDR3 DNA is TGTGCTTCTACCTTACAGCCTCCCTATGGCTACACCTTC.

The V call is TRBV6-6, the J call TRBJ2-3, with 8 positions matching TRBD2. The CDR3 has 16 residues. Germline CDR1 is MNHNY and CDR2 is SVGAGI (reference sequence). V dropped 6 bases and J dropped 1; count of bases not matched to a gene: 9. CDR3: CASRPLGRGGTDTQYF. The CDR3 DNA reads TGTGCCAGCAGGCCCCTGGGGCGGGGGGGCACAGATACGCAGTATTTT.

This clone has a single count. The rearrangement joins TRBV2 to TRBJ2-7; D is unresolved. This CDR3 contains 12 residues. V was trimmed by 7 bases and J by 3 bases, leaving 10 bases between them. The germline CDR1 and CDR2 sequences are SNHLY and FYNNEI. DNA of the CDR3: TGTGCCAGCACCCGAGAGAGCTACGAGCAGTACTTC. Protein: CASTRESYEQYF. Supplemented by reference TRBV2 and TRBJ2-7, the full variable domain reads EPEVTQTPSHQVTQMGQEVILRCVPISNHLYFYWYRQILGQKVEFLVSFYNNEISEKSEIFDDQFSVERPDGSNFTLKIRSTKLEDSAMYFCASTRESYEQYFGPGTRLTVT.

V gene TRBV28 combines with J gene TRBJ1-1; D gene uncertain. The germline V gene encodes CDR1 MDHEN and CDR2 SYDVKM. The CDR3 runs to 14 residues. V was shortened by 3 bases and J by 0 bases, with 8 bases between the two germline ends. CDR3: CASSLRRVNTEAFF. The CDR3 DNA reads TGTGCCAGCAGTTTGCGGAGGGTGAACACTGAAGCTTTCTTT.

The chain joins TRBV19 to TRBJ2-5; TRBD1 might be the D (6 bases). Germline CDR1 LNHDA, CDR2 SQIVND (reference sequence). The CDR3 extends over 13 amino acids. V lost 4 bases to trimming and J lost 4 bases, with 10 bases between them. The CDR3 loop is CASSTLGGETQYF. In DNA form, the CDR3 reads TGTGCCAGTAGTACGCTAGGGGGAGAGACCCAGTACTTC. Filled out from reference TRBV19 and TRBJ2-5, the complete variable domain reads DGGITQSPKYLFRKEGQNVTLSCEQNLNHDAMYWYRQDPGQGLRLIYYSQIVNDFQKGDIAEGYSVSREKKESFPLTVTSAQKNPTAFYLCASSTLGGETQYFGPGTRLLVL.

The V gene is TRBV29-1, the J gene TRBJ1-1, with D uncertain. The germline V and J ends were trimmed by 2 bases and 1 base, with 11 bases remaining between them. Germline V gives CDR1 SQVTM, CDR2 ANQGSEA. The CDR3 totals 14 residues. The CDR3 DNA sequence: TGCAGCGTTGAACGCTCAGGTGGGAACACTGAAGCTTTCTTT. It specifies CSVERSGGNTEAFF.

The CDR3 DNA sequence: TGCGCCAGCAGCCAAGACTCAGGGGGCTGGGGCTACACCTTC. This codes for CASSQDSGGWGYTF. The chain recombines TRBV4-3 with TRBJ1-2; 8 bases agree with TRBD1. This CDR3 is 14 amino acids long. Germline lookup yields CDR1 LGHNA and CDR2 YSLEER. The V and J ends lost 0 bases and 8 bases, in that order; junction bases with no gene match: 5.

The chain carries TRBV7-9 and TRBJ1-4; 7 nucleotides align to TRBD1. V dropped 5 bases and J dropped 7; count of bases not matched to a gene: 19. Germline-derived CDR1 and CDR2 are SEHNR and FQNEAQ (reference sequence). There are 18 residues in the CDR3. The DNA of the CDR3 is TGTGCCAGCAGCCGAGTGGGGACAGACCCCCGGGTCGGTGAAAAACTGTTTTTT. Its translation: CASSRVGTDPRVGEKLFF.

The CDR3 here is CASRPRATGNTIYF. The CDR3 DNA follows: TGTGCCAGTAGACCGCGGGCAACTGGAAACACCATATATTTT. The chain couples TRBV19 to TRBJ1-3; D not certain. Germline V lookup: CDR1 LNHDA, CDR2 SQIVND (reference sequence). With 6 bases removed from V and 2 bases from J, the gap between germline ends came to 11 bases. This CDR3 region has 14 residues. Complete variable domain (other parts from reference TRBV19 and TRBJ1-3): DGGITQSPKYLFRKEGQNVTLSCEQNLNHDAMYWYRQDPGQGLRLIYYSQIVNDFQKGDIAEGYSVSREKKESFPLTVTSAQKNPTAFYLCASRPRATGNTIYFGEGSWLTVV.

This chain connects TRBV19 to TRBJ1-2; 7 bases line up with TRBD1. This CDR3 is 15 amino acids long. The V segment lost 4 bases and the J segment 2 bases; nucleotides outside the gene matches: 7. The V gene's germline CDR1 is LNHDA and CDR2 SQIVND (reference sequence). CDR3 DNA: TGTGCCAGTAGTAACGTAGGACAGGAGAACTATGGCTACACCTTC. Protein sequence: CASSNVGQENYGYTF.

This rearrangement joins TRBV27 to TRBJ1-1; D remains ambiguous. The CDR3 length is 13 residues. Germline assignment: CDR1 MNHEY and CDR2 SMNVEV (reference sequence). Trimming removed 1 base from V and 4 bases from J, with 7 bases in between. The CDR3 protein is CASSLFFSTEAFF. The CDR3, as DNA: TGTGCCAGCAGTTTATTTTTCTCCACTGAAGCTTTCTTT.

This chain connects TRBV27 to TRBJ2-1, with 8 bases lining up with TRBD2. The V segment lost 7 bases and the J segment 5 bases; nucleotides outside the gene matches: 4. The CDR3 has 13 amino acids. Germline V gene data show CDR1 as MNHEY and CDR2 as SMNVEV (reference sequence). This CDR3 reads CASTPRGDNEQFF. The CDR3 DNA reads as TGTGCCAGCACCCCGCGGGGGGACAATGAGCAGTTCTTC.

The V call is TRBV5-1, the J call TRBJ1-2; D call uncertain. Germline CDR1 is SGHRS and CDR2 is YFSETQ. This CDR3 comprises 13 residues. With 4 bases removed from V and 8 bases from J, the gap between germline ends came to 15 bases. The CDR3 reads CASSGGGVQGYTF. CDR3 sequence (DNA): TGCGCCAGCAGCGGCGGCGGGGTACAAGGCTACACCTTC.

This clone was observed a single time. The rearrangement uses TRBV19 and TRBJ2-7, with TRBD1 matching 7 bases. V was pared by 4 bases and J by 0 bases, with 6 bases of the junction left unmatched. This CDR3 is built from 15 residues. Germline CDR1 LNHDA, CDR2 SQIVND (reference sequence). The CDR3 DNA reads TGTGCCAGTAGTACAGGACAGGCAAGCTCCTACGAGCAGTACTTC. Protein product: CASSTGQASSYEQYF.

The CDR3 region has the DNA TGTGCCCAGCTCCGCGATTTAGGGGGCTCCGTCTACGAGCAGTACTTC. Translation: CAQLRDLGGSVYEQYF. V usage is TRBV9 and J usage is TRBJ2-7, with 7 bases matching TRBD1. Germline V lookup: CDR1 SGDLS, CDR2 YYNGEE. The CDR3 sequence is 16 residues long. J was trimmed by 3 bases and V by 10 bases; bases with no gene match: 19.

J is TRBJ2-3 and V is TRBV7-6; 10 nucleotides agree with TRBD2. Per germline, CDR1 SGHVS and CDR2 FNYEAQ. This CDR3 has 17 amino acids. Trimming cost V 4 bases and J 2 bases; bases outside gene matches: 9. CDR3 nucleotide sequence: TGTGCCAGCAGCTCCCGATGGAGCGGGGGGGACACAGATACGCAGTATTTT. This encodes CASSSRWSGGDTDTQYF.

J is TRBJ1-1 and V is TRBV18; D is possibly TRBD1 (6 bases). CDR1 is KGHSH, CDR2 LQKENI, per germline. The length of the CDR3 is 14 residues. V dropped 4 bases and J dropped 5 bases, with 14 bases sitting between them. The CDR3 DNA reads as TGTGCCAGCTCACTGACAGGTCCTTCGACTGAAGCTTTCTTT. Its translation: CASSLTGPSTEAFF.

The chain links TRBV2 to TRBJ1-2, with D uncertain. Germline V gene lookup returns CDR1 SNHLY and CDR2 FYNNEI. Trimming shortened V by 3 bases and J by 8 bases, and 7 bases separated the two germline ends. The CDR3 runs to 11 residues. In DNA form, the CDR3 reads TGTGCCAGCAGTGAGAGGGTAGGCTACACCTTC. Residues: CASSERVGYTF.

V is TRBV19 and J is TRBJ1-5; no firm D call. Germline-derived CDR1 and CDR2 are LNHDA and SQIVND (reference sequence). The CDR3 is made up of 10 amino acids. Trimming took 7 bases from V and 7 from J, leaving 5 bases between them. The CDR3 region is CASNRQPQHF. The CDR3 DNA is TGTGCCAGTAACCGGCAGCCCCAGCATTTT.

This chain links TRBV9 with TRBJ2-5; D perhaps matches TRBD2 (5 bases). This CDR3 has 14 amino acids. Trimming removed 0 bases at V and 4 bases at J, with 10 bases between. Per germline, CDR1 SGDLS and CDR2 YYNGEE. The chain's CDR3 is CASSVGGRRETQYF. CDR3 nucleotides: TGTGCCAGCAGCGTAGGAGGGCGGAGAGAGACCCAGTACTTC.